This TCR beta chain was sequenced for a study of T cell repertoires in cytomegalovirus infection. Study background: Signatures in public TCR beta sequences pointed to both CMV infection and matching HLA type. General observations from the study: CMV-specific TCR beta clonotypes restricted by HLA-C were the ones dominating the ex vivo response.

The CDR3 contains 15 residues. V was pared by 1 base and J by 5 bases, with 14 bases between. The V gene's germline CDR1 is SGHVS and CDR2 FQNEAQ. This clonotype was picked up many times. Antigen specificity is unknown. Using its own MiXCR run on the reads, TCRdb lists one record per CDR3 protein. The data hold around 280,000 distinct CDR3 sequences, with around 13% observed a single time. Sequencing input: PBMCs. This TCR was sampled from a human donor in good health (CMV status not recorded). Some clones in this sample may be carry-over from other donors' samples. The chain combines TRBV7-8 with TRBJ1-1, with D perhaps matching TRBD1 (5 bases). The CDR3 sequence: CASSLEGAGGTEAFF. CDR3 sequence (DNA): TGTGCCAGCAGCTTAGAAGGAGCTGGGGGGACTGAAGCTTTCTTT. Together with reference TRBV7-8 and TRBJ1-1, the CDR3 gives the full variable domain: GAGVSQSPRYKVAKRGQDVALRCDPISGHVSLFWYQQALGQGPEFLTYFQNEAQLDKSGLPSDRFFAERPEGSVSTLKIQRTQQEDSAVYLCASSLEGAGGTEAFFGQGTRLTVV.